This TCR beta chain was obtained from a study of T cell responses to AZD1222 COVID-19 vaccine. Study as a whole: Timing groups of about 4 and about 12 weeks for second doses were pooled. Study findings and constraints: Breadth and depth of Spike-specific TCRs rose after two AZD1222 doses. Donor demographics were predominantly white British with a female majority; clonal diversity may be underestimated. Repertoire samples came only from after the peak T cell response.

Assay used: immunoSEQ multiplex PCR; TCRdb lists only in-frame clones, some missing. The sample has about 140,000 clones; more than 80% are singletons. As for this clone: Its antigen is still unknown.

The sample in question was peripheral blood, obtained on day 0 of AZD1222 vaccination. This receptor was obtained from an adult in good health.

This CDR3 reads CASSKGSVKGNQPQHF. CDR3 sequence (DNA): TGTGCCAGCAGTAAAGGGAGCGTGAAGGGCAATCAGCCCCAGCATTTT. V gene TRBV6-1 combines with J gene TRBJ1-5; D is uncertain. In germline, CDR1 is MNHNS, CDR2 SASEGT. Trimming stripped 5 bases from V and 2 bases from J, with 16 bases between. The CDR3 totals 16 residues.